What follows describes a single TCR beta chain. The entry originates in a study of shared clonotypes between healthy human individuals. In the original processing: Junction-only sequences without quality scores were provided by ImmunoSEQ, so filtering was different. Using immunoSEQ multiplex PCR, the repertoire was profiled, and TCRdb retains in-frame clones only, with some absent. V, J and clone size reflect that table, while D and trimming were determined from the DNA. The sample lists millions of clones; 95% were seen once. The CDR3 extends over 15 amino acids. Germline lookup yields CDR1 SNHLY and CDR2 FYNNEI. The V end lost 1 base, the J end lost 2 bases, and 12 bases lay between the germline ends.

The sample comprised naive CD4+ T cells sorted from blood. Described subset: CD45RA+ positively selected. The V call is TRBV2, the J call TRBJ2-7, with D possibly called TRBD1 or TRBD2 (6 bases each). The clonotype comes from a man aged 18 to 30 in good health. The CDR3 region is CASSEDRGRPYEQYF. The CDR3 region has the DNA TGTGCCAGCAGTGAAGACCGGGGGCGACCCTACGAGCAGTACTTC.